A selection of T cell receptor beta chains follows, all from one sample in a study of T cells expressing NK-cell markers. With the 5' RACE reads reprocessed, TCRdb shows one record per CDR3 protein and no DNA. The table lists about 460,000 distinct CDR3 sequences. The specimen was blood T cells: a sorted CD56 or NKG2C T cell subset, CD4+ or CD8+ T cells, or bulk PBMC T cells (not recorded which). Source of these receptors: a woman aged 45-65 years in good health. Both conserved end residues are part of each CDR3.

j_call: TRBJ1-1; v_call: TRBV25-1; cdr3_aa: CASSRETGGLGTEAFF
j_call: TRBJ2-1; v_call: TRBV2; cdr3_aa: CASTGPGWDEQFF
j_call: TRBJ2-1; v_call: TRBV29-1; cdr3_aa: CSVGGLTRGDEQFF
j_call: TRBJ2-3; v_call: TRBV10-2; cdr3_aa: CASSDTGVPDTQYF
j_call: TRBJ2-5; v_call: TRBV7-2; cdr3_aa: CASSLGSIPETQYF
j_call: TRBJ2-2; v_call: TRBV6-1; cdr3_aa: CASSEGRLAGGGELFF
j_call: TRBJ1-1; v_call: TRBV3-1; cdr3_aa: CASSPFGTEAFF
j_call: TRBJ1-1; v_call: TRBV7-8; cdr3_aa: CASSAGTANTEAFF
j_call: TRBJ2-5; v_call: TRBV20-1; cdr3_aa: CSATDREETQYF
j_call: TRBJ2-2; v_call: TRBV20-1; cdr3_aa: CSARDRVGRGHTGELFF
j_call: TRBJ2-6; v_call: TRBV6-5; cdr3_aa: CASSPTPIMRSANVLTF
j_call: TRBJ1-2; v_call: TRBV11-2; cdr3_aa: CASSTRQGLSKGYTF
j_call: TRBJ2-2; v_call: TRBV5-4; cdr3_aa: CASSTSGRLTGELFF
j_call: TRBJ1-6; v_call: TRBV7-2; cdr3_aa: CASSTLTGVGSPLHF
j_call: TRBJ1-1; v_call: TRBV5-1; cdr3_aa: CASSPRTGTNTEAFF
j_call: TRBJ1-5; v_call: TRBV7-8; cdr3_aa: CASSLGASLGYYSNQPQHF
j_call: TRBJ1-4; v_call: TRBV5-1; cdr3_aa: CASSLDGVGEKLFF
j_call: TRBJ2-1; v_call: TRBV28; cdr3_aa: CASMTSGDYNEQFF
j_call: TRBJ2-2; v_call: TRBV29-1; cdr3_aa: CSVGPGTGELFF
j_call: TRBJ1-5; v_call: TRBV3-1; cdr3_aa: CASSQEGQPQHF
j_call: TRBJ1-3; v_call: TRBV25-1; cdr3_aa: CASSSYSGTGGNTIYF
j_call: TRBJ2-5; v_call: TRBV7-9; cdr3_aa: CASSLVLALRYQETQYF
j_call: TRBJ2-1; v_call: TRBV11-2; cdr3_aa: CASAGGLGQFF
j_call: TRBJ2-1; v_call: TRBV6-6; cdr3_aa: CASSPRTGSWLAGANNEQFF
j_call: TRBJ2-3; v_call: TRBV12-3/TRBV12-4; cdr3_aa: CASRMRGIGTDTQYF
j_call: TRBJ2-3; v_call: TRBV29-1; cdr3_aa: CSVVAAAASTDTQYF
j_call: TRBJ1-4; v_call: TRBV9; cdr3_aa: CASSLDAGGEKLFF
j_call: TRBJ2-1; v_call: TRBV10-3; cdr3_aa: CAIGLGGSYNEQFF
j_call: TRBJ1-1; v_call: TRBV7-8; cdr3_aa: CASSYRQATNTEAFF
j_call: TRBJ2-6; v_call: TRBV10-3; cdr3_aa: CATEPGLGLSGANVLTF
j_call: TRBJ2-5; v_call: TRBV4-1; cdr3_aa: CASSPRLVAGVQETQYF
j_call: TRBJ2-7; v_call: TRBV6-6; cdr3_aa: CASSYSIAGGFNEQYF
j_call: TRBJ2-5; v_call: TRBV2; cdr3_aa: CATKSLAVGSQYF
j_call: TRBJ2-5; v_call: TRBV10-3; cdr3_aa: CAISVEQGNGETQYF
j_call: TRBJ2-6; v_call: TRBV19; cdr3_aa: CASSMDLGANVLTF
j_call: TRBJ2-3; v_call: TRBV20-1; cdr3_aa: CSAGTSGFNTDTQYF
j_call: TRBJ1-1; v_call: TRBV5-1; cdr3_aa: CASSFGAGGFGTEAFF
j_call: TRBJ1-4; v_call: TRBV6-6; cdr3_aa: CASSSGGGKLFF
j_call: TRBJ2-3; v_call: TRBV11-2; cdr3_aa: CASTSGGGADTQYF
j_call: TRBJ2-1; v_call: TRBV5-1; cdr3_aa: CASSPGLARDEQFF
j_call: TRBJ1-4; v_call: TRBV28; cdr3_aa: CASSLRGLSSWLFF
j_call: TRBJ2-5; v_call: TRBV2; cdr3_aa: CASSSGRAETQYF
j_call: TRBJ2-2; v_call: TRBV10-3; cdr3_aa: CAIRQGAGELFF
j_call: TRBJ1-4; v_call: TRBV10-2; cdr3_aa: CASSESVHEKLFF
j_call: TRBJ1-2; v_call: TRBV10-3; cdr3_aa: CATYTNTYGYTF
j_call: TRBJ1-1; v_call: TRBV9; cdr3_aa: CASSLLGGTGDTEAFF
j_call: TRBJ2-3; v_call: TRBV28; cdr3_aa: CASSPRTSGTSTDTQYF
j_call: TRBJ2-5; v_call: TRBV7-9; cdr3_aa: CASSLASDQETQYF
j_call: TRBJ1-2; v_call: TRBV12-3/TRBV12-4; cdr3_aa: CASSLEQGASTF
j_call: TRBJ2-7; v_call: TRBV7-3; cdr3_aa: CASSWDRNTGQYF
j_call: TRBJ2-1; v_call: TRBV20-1; cdr3_aa: CSARGLAQYNEQFF
j_call: TRBJ1-5; v_call: TRBV18; cdr3_aa: CASSQDPYNQPQHF
j_call: TRBJ2-1; v_call: TRBV5-1; cdr3_aa: CASSPGREGLTSYNEQFF
j_call: TRBJ2-2; v_call: TRBV20-1; cdr3_aa: CSASRQGSGELFF
j_call: TRBJ2-7; v_call: TRBV5-1; cdr3_aa: CASSLVGQVGQYF
j_call: TRBJ2-1; v_call: TRBV12-3/TRBV12-4; cdr3_aa: CASSLVGLGTIGEQFF
j_call: TRBJ2-7; v_call: TRBV29-1; cdr3_aa: CSAAGDRAVYEQYF
j_call: TRBJ2-4; v_call: TRBV20-1; cdr3_aa: CSADRDRAKNIQYF
j_call: TRBJ1-1; v_call: TRBV29-1; cdr3_aa: CSVLGQGRPEAFF
j_call: TRBJ2-1; v_call: TRBV5-1; cdr3_aa: CASSFTGIGQFF